The 4 T cell receptor beta chains below all came from one sample that was sequenced in a study of CD8 T cells in ankylosing spondylitis. Using its own MiXCR run on the 5' RACE reads, TCRdb lists one record per CDR3 protein. Of about 320,000 distinct CDR3 sequences in the sample, roughly 10% are singletons; the top ten hold around 10%. The sample taken for sequencing was blood, either unsorted or a sorted T cell fraction (not recorded which). The receptors derive from a female donor with ankylosing spondylitis or in good health (not recorded which).

This clonotype appeared many times. The rearrangement joins TRBV5-6 to TRBJ1-5; D is perhaps TRBD1 (5 bases). The germline V gene encodes CDR1 SGHDT and CDR2 YYEEEE. The CDR3 covers 14 residues. The V and J ends lost 6 bases and 4 bases respectively, with 14 bases between them. This chain's CDR3 is CASNERGRNQPQHF. DNA of the CDR3: TGTGCCAGCAACGAGCGGGGGAGGAATCAGCCCCAGCATTTT.

There are many counts of this clonotype. The genes are TRBV7-2 and TRBJ1-2; D is uncertain. Germline V gives CDR1 SGHTA, CDR2 FQGNSA. The length of the CDR3 is 14 residues. V was cut by 6 bases and J by 0 bases, with 11 bases left in between. The CDR3 bases are TGTGCCAGCAGTCTGAGAGACACTAACTATGGCTACACCTTC. The encoded protein is CASSLRDTNYGYTF.

This clonotype occurred many times. V gene TRBV29-1 combines with J gene TRBJ1-3, with unresolved D. In germline, CDR1 is SQVTM, CDR2 ANQGSEA. Trimming left V 3 bases short and J 1 base short, with 7 bases between. CDR3 length: 13 residues. CDR3 DNA sequence: TGCAGCGTTGAGTCGCCATCTGGAAACACCATATATTTT. This gives the protein CSVESPSGNTIYF.

This clonotype was found a few times. In DNA, the CDR3 is TGTGCCTGGACCCAGGGCGAGAGCAAAAACATTCAGTACTTC. As protein: CAWTQGESKNIQYF. This chain links TRBV30 with TRBJ2-4; weak D call: TRBD1 (5 bases). The CDR3 has 14 amino acids. Trimming left V 4 bases short and J 3 bases short, with 13 bases between. The germline CDR1 and CDR2 sequences are GTSNPN and SVGIG (reference sequence).